The next 6 T cell receptor beta chains were all read from a single sample in a study of identical twins. One entry per CDR3 protein results from TCRdb running MiXCR on the 5' RACE reads. There are some 710,000 distinct CDR3 sequences in the sample; around 6% occur only once, and 1.5% to 2% lies in the top ten. The sequenced sample consisted of naive T cells sorted from blood. Every receptor here comes from a man aged 18 to 29 in good health.

The rearrangement links TRBV9 to TRBJ2-5; D is unclear. Trimming left V 0 bases short and J 0 bases short, with 6 bases between. Germline lookup yields CDR1 SGDLS and CDR2 YYNGEE. The CDR3 spans 14 residues. The CDR3, as DNA: TGTGCCAGCAGCGTAGGGCAGTACCAAGAGACCCAGTACTTC. Protein: CASSVGQYQETQYF.

The V call is TRBV20-1, the J call TRBJ1-4, with 8 positions matching TRBD1. Germline V gene sequence: CDR1 DFQATT, CDR2 SNEGSKA (reference sequence). Trimming removed 5 bases from V and 0 bases from J; junction bases left unmatched: 2. This CDR3 is built from 14 residues. The CDR3 sequence is CSAPDRATNEKLFF. The CDR3 nucleotides read TGCAGTGCTCCGGACAGGGCAACTAATGAAAAACTGTTTTTT.

The V gene is TRBV5-1, the J gene TRBJ2-7, with D hard to call. The CDR3 has 15 amino acids. Germline-derived CDR1 and CDR2 are SGHRS and YFSETQ. V gave up 0 bases and J gave up 6 bases, with 16 bases separating them. The CDR3 here is CASSLGIADVGEQYF. The CDR3, as DNA: TGCGCCAGCAGCTTGGGAATTGCTGATGTCGGCGAGCAGTACTTC.

In this sample, this clonotype turned up many times. The chain combines TRBV20-1 with TRBJ2-3; 9 nucleotides line up with TRBD2. CDR1 is DFQATT, CDR2 SNEGSKA, per germline (reference sequence). The CDR3 is 13 residues long. CDR3 nucleotide sequence: TGCAGGGGGGGTAGCGGGAGCCCAGATACGCAGTATTTT. Translated, it gives CRGGSGSPDTQYF.

This clonotype has at least ten counts. This rearrangement joins TRBV5-6 to TRBJ1-1; D may be TRBD1 (5 bases). The ends were cut back, 4 bases at V and 5 bases at J, with 15 bases in the middle. This CDR3 comprises 14 residues. Germline CDR1 reads SGHDT; CDR2 reads YYEEEE. This chain's CDR3 is CASSPDSIGTEAFF. DNA for the CDR3: TGTGCCAGCAGCCCTGACAGTATCGGGACTGAAGCTTTCTTT.

This rearrangement joins TRBV7-9 to TRBJ2-7; 9 nucleotides line up with TRBD1. CDR1 is SEHNR and CDR2 is FQNEAQ in the germline V gene (reference sequence). Unmatched junction bases numbered 9, after V lost 7 bases and J lost 5 bases. CDR3 size: 14 residues. The CDR3 DNA follows: TGTGCCAGCACCTCCCACAGGGGGCACAACGAGCAGTACTTC. Translating it yields CASTSHRGHNEQYF.